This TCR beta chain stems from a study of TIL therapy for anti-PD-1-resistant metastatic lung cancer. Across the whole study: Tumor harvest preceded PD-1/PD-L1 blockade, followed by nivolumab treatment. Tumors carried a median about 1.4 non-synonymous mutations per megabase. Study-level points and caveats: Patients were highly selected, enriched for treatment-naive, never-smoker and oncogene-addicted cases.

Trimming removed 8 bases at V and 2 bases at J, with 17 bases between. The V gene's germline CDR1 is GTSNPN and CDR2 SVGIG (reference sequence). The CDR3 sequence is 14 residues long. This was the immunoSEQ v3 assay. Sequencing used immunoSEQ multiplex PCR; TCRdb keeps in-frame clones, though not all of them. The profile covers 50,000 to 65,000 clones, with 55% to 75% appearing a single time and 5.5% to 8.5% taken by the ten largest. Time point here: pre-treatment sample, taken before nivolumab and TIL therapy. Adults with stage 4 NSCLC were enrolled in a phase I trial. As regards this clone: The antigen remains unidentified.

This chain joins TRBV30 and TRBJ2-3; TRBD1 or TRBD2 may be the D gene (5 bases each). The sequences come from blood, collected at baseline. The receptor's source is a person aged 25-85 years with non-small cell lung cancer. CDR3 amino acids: CARQGPSFTDTQYF. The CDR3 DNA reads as TGTGCCCGGCAGGGACCAAGTTTCACAGATACGCAGTATTTT.